This entry lists 11 T cell receptor beta chains sequenced from one sample in a study of shared clonotypes between healthy human individuals. Profiling relied on immunoSEQ multiplex PCR, and the TCRdb table lists in-frame clones only, not all of them. The sample shows some 1.4 million clones, around 97% of them seen only once. What was sequenced was naive CD4+ T cells sorted from blood. Subset specified: CD45RA+ positively selected. These receptors came from a man aged 25 to 40 in good health.

The chain is built from TRBV6-5 and TRBJ2-1; D might be TRBD1 or TRBD2, each matching 5 bases. V shed 6 bases and J shed 10 bases, with 19 bases lying between them. The germline V gene encodes CDR1 MNHEY and CDR2 SVGAGI. This CDR3 comprises 14 residues. The CDR3 is CASSPPGTPGEQFF. The CDR3 nucleotides are TGTGCCAGCAGCCCCCCCGGGACCCCTGGCGAGCAGTTCTTC.

The chain is built from TRBV6-1 and TRBJ2-1, with a possible D match to TRBD2 (5 bases). Germline V gene sequence: CDR1 MNHNS, CDR2 SASEGT. This CDR3 is built from 14 residues. Trimming pared 4 bases from V and 14 bases from J, leaving 21 bases between. The CDR3 is CASSAIQSSPGEFF. The CDR3 DNA is TGTGCCAGCAGTGCCATACAGTCTAGCCCCGGGGAGTTCTTC.

The CDR3 here is CASSVATSGRAPSEQFF. The CDR3 region has the DNA TGTGCCAGCAGCGTAGCTACTAGCGGGAGGGCCCCCAGTGAGCAGTTCTTC. The chain uses TRBV9 and TRBJ2-1; 13 nucleotides match TRBD2. Germline lookup yields CDR1 SGDLS and CDR2 YYNGEE. The ends lost 0 bases at V and 9 bases at J; junction bases unmatched: 9. The CDR3 runs to 17 residues.

The rearrangement links TRBV6-5 to TRBJ1-1, with D hard to call. Between the trimmed V and J ends, which lost 9 bases and 1 base, there was a span of 3 bases. Germline loops: CDR1 MNHEY, CDR2 SVGAGI. The CDR3 length is 10 residues. In nucleotides, the CDR3 is TGTGCCAGTGGGAACACTGAAGCTTTCTTT. The encoded protein is CASGNTEAFF.

The rearrangement joins TRBV19 to TRBJ2-2, with D perhaps given as TRBD1 or TRBD2 (7 bases each). CDR3 size: 16 residues. The V end was cut by 7 bases, the J end by 7 bases, with 22 bases between. In germline, CDR1 is LNHDA, CDR2 SQIVND (reference sequence). This CDR3 reads CASTLSGGRALGELFF. The CDR3 DNA is TGTGCCAGTACCCTGTCAGGGGGGAGGGCCCTCGGGGAGCTGTTTTTT.

CDR3 loop: CASGGAAGQPQHF. The CDR3 DNA reads TGTGCCAGCGGTGGGGCAGCCGGGCAGCCCCAGCATTTT. This rearrangement joins TRBV25-1 to TRBJ1-5; D perhaps matches TRBD1 (5 bases). The germline gives CDR1 MGHDK, CDR2 SYGVNS. CDR3 length: 13 residues. Trimming took 8 bases from V and 7 from J, leaving 15 bases between them.

The chain employs TRBV28 and TRBJ1-5, with a weak D call TRBD1 (5 bases). Trimming stripped 7 bases from V and 2 bases from J, with 15 bases between. CDR3 length equals 15 residues. Germline V gene data show CDR1 as MDHEN and CDR2 as SYDVKM. CDR3 sequence reads: CASKDQGTGNQPQHF. The DNA for the CDR3 is TGTGCCAGCAAAGACCAGGGTACGGGCAATCAGCCCCAGCATTTT.

The gene calls are TRBV6-5 and TRBJ1-2; 10 nucleotides line up with TRBD1. The germline V gene has CDR1 MNHEY and CDR2 SVGAGI. CDR3 length: 15 residues. The trim removed 5 bases at V and 1 base at J, leaving 4 bases unmatched. Here the CDR3 DNA reads TGTGCCAGCAGTCCCGGGACAGGGGTTAACTATGGCTACACCTTC. Translating it yields CASSPGTGVNYGYTF.

V and J are TRBV28 and TRBJ1-5; D is perhaps TRBD1 (5 bases). Germline V lookup: CDR1 MDHEN, CDR2 SYDVKM. The V end was cut by 1 base, the J end by 6 bases, with 19 bases between. This CDR3 comprises 17 residues. The CDR3 DNA reads as TGTGCCAGCAGTTTATTGTCCGCCGGGACCTGGAGTCAGCCCCAGCATTTT. Protein: CASSLLSAGTWSQPQHF.

The genes are TRBV2 and TRBJ1-1; D gene uncertain. The CDR3 spans 22 residues. Germline V gives CDR1 SNHLY, CDR2 FYNNEI. Between the trimmed V and J ends, which lost 8 bases and 1 base, there was a span of 38 bases. As DNA, the CDR3 is TGTGCCAGCTCCGTGCCCAAGAGAAGAGCTTCTGTTGTTTCGTCTAAGAACACTGAAGCTTTCTTT. Amino acid sequence: CASSVPKRRASVVSSKNTEAFF.

The V call is TRBV9, the J call TRBJ1-2, with a possible D match to TRBD1 (5 bases). The germline gives CDR1 SGDLS, CDR2 YYNGEE. The CDR3 has 14 residues. V dropped 4 bases and J dropped 2 bases, with 12 bases sitting between them. The DNA for the CDR3 is TGTGCCAGCAGCCCGAGAGGGGAAAACTATGGCTACACCTTC. Translated, it gives CASSPRGENYGYTF.